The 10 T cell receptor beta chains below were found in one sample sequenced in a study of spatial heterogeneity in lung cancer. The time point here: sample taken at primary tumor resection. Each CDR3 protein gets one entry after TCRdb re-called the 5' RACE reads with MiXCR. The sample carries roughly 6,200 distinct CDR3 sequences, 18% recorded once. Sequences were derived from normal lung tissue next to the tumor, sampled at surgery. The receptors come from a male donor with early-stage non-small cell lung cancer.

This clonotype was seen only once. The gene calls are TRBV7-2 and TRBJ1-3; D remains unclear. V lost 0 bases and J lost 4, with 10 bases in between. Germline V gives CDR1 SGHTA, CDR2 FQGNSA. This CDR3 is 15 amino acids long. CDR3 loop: CASSLARNLGNTIYF. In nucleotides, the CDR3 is TGTGCCAGCAGCTTAGCGCGGAATCTCGGAAACACCATATATTTT.

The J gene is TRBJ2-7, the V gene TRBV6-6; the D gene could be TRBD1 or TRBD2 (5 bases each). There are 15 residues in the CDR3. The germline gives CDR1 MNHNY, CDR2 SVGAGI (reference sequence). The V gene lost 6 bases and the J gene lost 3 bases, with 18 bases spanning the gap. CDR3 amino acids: CASSGGSGTLYEQYF. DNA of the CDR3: TGTGCCAGCAGCGGTGGCTCAGGGACCCTCTACGAGCAGTACTTC.

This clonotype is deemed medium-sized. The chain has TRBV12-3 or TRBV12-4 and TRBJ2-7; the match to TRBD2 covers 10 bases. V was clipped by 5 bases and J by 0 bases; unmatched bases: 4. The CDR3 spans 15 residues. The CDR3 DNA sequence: TGTGCCAGCAGTCTGCCTAGCGGGAGCTCCTACGAGCAGTACTTC. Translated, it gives CASSLPSGSSYEQYF.

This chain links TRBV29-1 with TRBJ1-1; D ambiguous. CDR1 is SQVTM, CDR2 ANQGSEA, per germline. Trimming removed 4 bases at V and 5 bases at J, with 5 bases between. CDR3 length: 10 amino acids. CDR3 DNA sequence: TGCAGCGTTGGAAAGACTGAAGCTTTCTTT. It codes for CSVGKTEAFF.

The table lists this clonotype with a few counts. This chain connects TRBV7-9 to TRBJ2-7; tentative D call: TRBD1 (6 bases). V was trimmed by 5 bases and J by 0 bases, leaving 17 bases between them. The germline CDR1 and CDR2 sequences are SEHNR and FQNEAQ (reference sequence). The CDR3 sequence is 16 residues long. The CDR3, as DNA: TGTGCCAGCAGCCACCAAGGACAGTTTAGCTCCTACGAGCAGTACTTC. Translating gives CASSHQGQFSSYEQYF.

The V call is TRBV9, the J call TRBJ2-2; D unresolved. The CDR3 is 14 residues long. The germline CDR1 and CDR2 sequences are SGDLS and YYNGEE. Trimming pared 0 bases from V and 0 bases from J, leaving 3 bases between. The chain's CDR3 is CASSVGPNTGELFF. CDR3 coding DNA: TGTGCCAGCAGCGTAGGGCCGAACACCGGGGAGCTGTTTTTT. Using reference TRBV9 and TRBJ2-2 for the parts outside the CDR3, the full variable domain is DSGVTQTPKHLITATGQRVTLRCSPRSGDLSVYWYQQSLDQGLQFLIQYYNGEERAKGNILERFSAQQFPDLHSELNLSSLELGDSALYFCASSVGPNTGELFFGEGSRLTVL.

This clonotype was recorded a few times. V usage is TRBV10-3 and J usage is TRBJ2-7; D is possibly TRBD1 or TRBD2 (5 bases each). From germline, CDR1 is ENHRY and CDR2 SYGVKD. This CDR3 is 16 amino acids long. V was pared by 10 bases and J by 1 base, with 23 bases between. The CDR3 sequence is CATAQSPGGGSYEQYF. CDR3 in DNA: TGTGCCACTGCACAAAGCCCCGGTGGGGGATCCTACGAGCAGTACTTC.

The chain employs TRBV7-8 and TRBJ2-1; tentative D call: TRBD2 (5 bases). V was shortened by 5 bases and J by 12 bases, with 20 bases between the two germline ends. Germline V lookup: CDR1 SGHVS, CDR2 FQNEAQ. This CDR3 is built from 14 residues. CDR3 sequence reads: CASSPVTTTVGQFF. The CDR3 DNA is TGTGCCAGCAGCCCGGTGACTACCACTGTAGGGCAGTTCTTC.

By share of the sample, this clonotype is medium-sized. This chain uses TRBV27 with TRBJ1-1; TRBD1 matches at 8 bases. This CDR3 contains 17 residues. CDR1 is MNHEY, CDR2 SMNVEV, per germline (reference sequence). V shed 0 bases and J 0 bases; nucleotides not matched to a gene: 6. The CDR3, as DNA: TGTGCCAGCAGTTTATCAAATTGGGACAGGCTGAACACTGAAGCTTTCTTT. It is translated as CASSLSNWDRLNTEAFF.

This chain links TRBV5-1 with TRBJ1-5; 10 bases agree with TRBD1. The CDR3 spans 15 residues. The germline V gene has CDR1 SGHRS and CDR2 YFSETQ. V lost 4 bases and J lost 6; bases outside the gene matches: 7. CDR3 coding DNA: TGCGCCAGCAGCCCCGGGACAGGGGTTGTTCAGCCCCAGCATTTT. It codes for CASSPGTGVVQPQHF. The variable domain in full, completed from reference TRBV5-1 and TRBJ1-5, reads KAGVTQTPRYLIKTRGQQVTLSCSPISGHRSVSWYQQTPGQGLQFLFEYFSETQRNKGNFPGRFSGRQFSNSRSEMNVSTLELGDSALYLCASSPGTGVVQPQHFGDGTRLSIL.